This T cell receptor beta chain was recorded in a study of T cell responses to AZD1222 COVID-19 vaccine. This table comes from immunoSEQ multiplex PCR, and its TCRdb copy is limited to in-frame clones, with some not included. Altogether roughly 120,000 clones are present, just under 95% being singletons, with the ten largest covering over 6%. The input for sequencing was peripheral blood, taken on day 0 of AZD1222 vaccination. The sequence came from an adult in good health.

This CDR3 reads CASSLGQPYEQYF. DNA for the CDR3: TGTGCCAGCAGCTTGGGACAGCCCTACGAGCAGTACTTC. The chain has TRBV7-8 and TRBJ2-7, with TRBD1 matching over 7 bases. The CDR3 has 13 amino acids. CDR1 SGHVS and CDR2 FQNEAQ come from the germline V gene. V lost 3 bases to trimming and J lost 2 bases; unmatched junction nucleotides: 1.